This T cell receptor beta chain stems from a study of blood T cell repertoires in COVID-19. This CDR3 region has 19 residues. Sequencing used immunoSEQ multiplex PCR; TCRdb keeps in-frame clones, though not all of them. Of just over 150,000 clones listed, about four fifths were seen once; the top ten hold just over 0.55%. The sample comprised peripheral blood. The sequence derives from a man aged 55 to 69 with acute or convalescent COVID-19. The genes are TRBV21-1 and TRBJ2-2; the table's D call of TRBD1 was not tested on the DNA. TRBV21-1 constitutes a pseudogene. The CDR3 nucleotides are TGTGCCAGCAGCAAAGCGCCCCAGATATCAGGGCACCTCACCGGGGAGCTGTTTTTT. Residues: CASSKAPQISGHLTGELFF.